This entry features one TCR beta chain sequence. This sample was included in a study of shared clonotypes between healthy human individuals. The method was immunoSEQ multiplex PCR; TCRdb's version includes in-frame clones alone and lacks a portion of them. Of about 1.5 million clones listed, roughly 96% are singletons. Germline V gene sequence: CDR1 SGHVS, CDR2 FQNEAQ. This CDR3 contains 18 residues. Trimming cost V 6 bases and J 7 bases; bases outside gene matches: 18. The V and J genes are TRBV7-8 and TRBJ2-7; TRBD2 matches 13 bases. Sample: naive CD4+ T cells sorted from blood. Subset: CD45RA+ positively selected. The receptor was isolated from a man in his thirties or forties in good health. The CDR3 here is CASRKRAGLAGVNGEQYF. CDR3 nucleotides: TGTGCCAGCAGAAAAAGGGCCGGACTAGCGGGAGTGAATGGTGAGCAGTACTTC.